The clone carrying this T cell receptor beta chain was observed at least ten times. What it binds is not known. V was pared by 6 bases and J by 4 bases, with 3 bases of the junction left unmatched. CDR3 size: 14 residues. This specimen comes from a study of T cells after yellow fever vaccination. Notes on the study in general: Researchers noted that a small share of clonotypes showed up in both CD4 and CD8 compartments.

Template-switching 5'RACE yielded the TCR cDNA; a universal primer site and UMIs were added in the process. TCRdb passed the 5' RACE reads through MiXCR, listing each CDR3 protein once. The sample holds 90,000 to 150,000 distinct CDR3 sequences, roughly 7.9% seen once. Specimen: CD4+ T cells sorted from PBMCs, collected about 41 days after the first yellow fever vaccination. This rearrangement joins TRBV12-3 or TRBV12-4 to TRBJ2-3; TRBD2 matches 11 bases. The origin of this receptor is a man aged 18 to 30 who received the YFV17D yellow fever vaccine. The CDR3 DNA sequence: TGTGCCAGCAGGGGGACTAGCGGATCAGATACGCAGTATTTT. Translation: CASRGTSGSDTQYF.